This TCR beta chain was captured in a study of human T cells and chemical hapten exposure. Study-level information: For the roughly 25-week duration of the study, patients were given weekly doses of diphenylcyclopropenone on the scalp.

Whole-study results and caveats: Donors in the study had alopecia, meaning their immune response may differ from healthy people's.

In regard to this clonotype: The antigen remains undetermined.

Time point defined: patch test 2, 6 weeks after DPC sensitization. The treatment denotes: therapeutic diphenylcyclopropenone sensitization with weekly scalp DPC. At patch-test visits, sampling came before the patch test. The germline CDR1 and CDR2 sequences are SGHTA and FQGNSA. Trimming shortened V by 2 bases and J by 5 bases, and 14 bases separated the two germline ends. CDR3 size: 15 residues. Methods used by the authors: There were a median of around 97,000 TCRs per sample, with a range from roughly 20,000 to 700,000. Using its own MiXCR run on the RACE reads, TCRdb lists one record per CDR3 protein. These V and J calls rely on TCRdb rather than the paper's analysis. The table lists fewer than 100,000 distinct CDR3 sequences, roughly 10% of them singletons.

The clonotype was recovered from a man between 18 and 29 years old with alopecia areata. Some clones in this sample may be carry-over from other donors' samples. This specimen was whole blood, taken in connection with sensitization to the hapten diphenylcyclopropenone (DPC). V is TRBV7-2 and J is TRBJ2-3, with D perhaps TRBD2 (5 bases). CDR3 DNA sequence: TGTGCCAGCAGCTTACTAGCAAGGTCGGGAGATACGCAGTATTTT. The encoded protein is CASSLLARSGDTQYF.